This T cell receptor beta chain comes out of a study of cytomegalovirus exposure and HLA in healthy donors (dated by TCRdb to the late 2010s). About the full investigation: According to an earlier analysis of 587 of the donors, about 179 million T cells yielded roughly 100 million unique TCR beta sequences and approximately 300 Gb of sequence data. On average, roughly 240,000 unique TCR beta nucleotide sequences were sequenced per donor among about 400 genotyped donors of the cohort, with approximately 18% of those sequences being non-productive. An earlier analysis of 500 to 650 of the donors applied high-throughput TCR beta sequencing to assess whether each TCR beta V gene segment acted as functional or pseudogenic. The later analysis used no new phenotypic data to find candidate immune exposures, relying instead on TCR beta sequences and their occurrence across donors. In addition to the first cohort of approximately 650 subjects, a separate validation cohort of about 120 different subjects was used. Four to six DR-DQ haplotypes were handled as single units for association and clustering, since linkage in the cohort was strong. Among the approximately 400 genotyped donors, more than 70% belonged to the genetic ancestry cluster associated with self-reported Caucasian donors. In a later genetic analysis, genome-wide SNP genotypes for about 65% of the roughly 670 donors were used, and that subset was treated as a discovery cohort. The study aimed to test whether signatures of past pathogen exposure could be identified by cataloging public T cell receptors. In a later analysis, previously published TCR beta repertoires from about 670 donors were re-analyzed and high-resolution HLA genotyping was added so that TCR occurrence patterns could be studied. An early release that covered 500 to 800 HLA-typed donors contained approximately 300 gigabases of sequencing data and tens of millions of unique TCR sequences. To predict cytomegalovirus infection status, the study combined high-throughput TCR immunosequencing, statistical association of individual TCRs with disease status, and machine learning. The number of donors typed differed by locus, with 629-630 for A, B, C, DRB1 and DQB1, roughly 550 for DQA1, some 570 for DPA1, and about 450 for DPB1. All discovery cohort repertoires had been generated on a single sequencing platform. Alongside the repertoire data, information on donor age, sex, ethnicity and CMV serostatus was compiled. The T cell repertoires of 550 to 850 subjects were profiled by immunosequencing and related to cytomegalovirus serostatus. Class I and class II HLA loci were covered by the typing at four-digit resolution. The research as a whole found: A further reported finding was that TCR beta sequences accurately predicted the HLA-A and HLA-B alleles for most subjects in the first cohort. Because some donors lacked HLA typing at each locus, the association tests relied only on the typed subset. In a later genetic analysis, a missense DCLRE1C variant was associated with V-gene and J-gene trimming of TCR beta chains, and the association was replicated in an independent cohort. The cohort was sequenced for TCR beta chains only, and without alpha or paired-chain data the features that could be detected were limited. Across donors, most TCR sequences were observed very rarely, whereas some public TCRs were present in many individuals. Correlated functional status among segregating V segments might be attributable to linkage disequilibrium, but an unknown experimental factor could not be ruled out. Because counts were too low, roughly 17 rarely observed V segments, including chromosome 9 orphons, were left out of the earlier analysis of some 600 of the donors. In an earlier analysis of roughly 560 of the donors, most TCR beta V segments were observed in productive rearrangements about 87% or about 30% of the time, broadly matching IMGT annotations. It was suggested by the authors that the approach could potentially be generalized to other disease states and immunological phenotypes. Because the 87-base-pair reads could not distinguish some IMGT-functional V segments, including TRBV6-2 and TRBV6-3, those segments were excluded. Sequencing depth was assumed to be roughly uniform across donors in the presence/absence analyses, though that assumption may not hold. At a false discovery rate of 0.05, a later analysis linked around 15,000 TCR beta sequences to specific HLA alleles. In a later analysis, TCR association rates were found to vary across HLA loci, with the most associated TCRs seen for DRB1 alleles and the fewest for HLA-C alleles. Assigning TCR associations to individual alleles was difficult when HLA alleles, especially DR and DQ, strongly co-occurred. In a later genetic analysis, fewer N-insertions in productive TCRs were reported among donors in an Asian-associated ancestry cluster than the approximately 670-donor mean. In both the original and validation cohorts, the classifier was reported to diagnose cytomegalovirus status with high specificity and sensitivity. In the study, some 160 TCR beta chains were listed as associated with cytomegalovirus. Most CMV-associated TCR beta chains appeared to be HLA-restricted in a later analysis, and the HLA associations seemed to be driven largely by CMV exposure. For the cohort, immune exposure information was limited to CMV serostatus. In a later analysis, several top co-occurrence clusters were reported to appear linked to parvovirus B19, influenza, CMV and Epstein-Barr virus. Compared with equally common non-associated chains, HLA-associated TCR beta chains in a later analysis were more clonally expanded and had lower generation probabilities. The sequencing pipeline was judged likely to have produced a cluster of highly shared sequence variants as a technical artifact. A few of the identified cytomegalovirus-associated TCR beta chains were confirmed in vitro to be specific for cytomegalovirus antigens.

About this clone: This clone's antigen is unknown. Qualities for individual bases were not recorded, and no much larger clone is one base off.

In total, approximately 610 healthy bone marrow donors made up the cohort. All cohort members were sampled while nominally healthy, although unrecorded immune exposures were likely present. The donor was CMV seronegative and was included in the group of under 450 seronegative cohort members. A peripheral blood sample was collected from each donor, and TCR beta sequencing was performed on peripheral blood mononuclear cells. The Qiagen DNeasy Blood Extraction Kit was used to extract genomic DNA from the blood cell samples. Taken from the germline V gene (reference sequence), the CDR1 and CDR2 loops are LNHNV and YYDKDF. Cut back by 1 base and 0 bases, the V and J ends lie 4 bases apart. The CDR3 runs 14 residues from the cysteine to the phenylalanine. The read is trimmed to its CDR3 DNA, 42 bases read in frame from base 1. Libraries were prepared through the immunoSEQ multiplex PCR assay. The multiplex PCR relied on a mix of 60 forward primers for TCR Vbeta segments and 13 reverse primers for TCR Jbeta segments. The CDR3 region of rearranged TCR beta genes was amplified from genomic DNA by a multiplex PCR assay. The Illumina HiSeq System was used to sequence the amplified TCR beta libraries as 87-base-pair reads. Regarding the original processing steps: In a later analysis, some 80 million unique TCR beta chains were counted across the approximately 620 repertoires, and roughly 11 million of these chains were shared by at least two donors. Raw reads were error-corrected and collapsed into unique sequences with a nearest-neighbor algorithm that merged closely related sequences to remove PCR and sequencing errors. CDR3 sequences were aligned to IMGT reference sequences to assign V, D and J gene segments. For a sequence to be retained, at least a six-nucleotide match to both a V gene segment and a J gene segment was required. A rearrangement counted as productive if the CDR3 had no stop codons and remained in frame with V and J, and every other rearrangement counted as non-productive. Following IMGT convention, CDR3 was defined as the stretch from the second conserved V-encoded cysteine to the conserved J-encoded phenylalanine. Sequences without an unambiguous match to a single V gene segment were excluded from the earlier analysis of about 630 of the donors. An earlier analysis of approximately 590 of the donors classified V segments as functional when productive rearrangements were above 56.7% and as segregating when the standard deviation between donors was above 5%. A statistical classification framework was built to diagnose cytomegalovirus status from the catalog of TCR beta chain sequences. V and J gene assignment, in a later analysis, came from comparing TCR nucleotide sequences with IMGT/GENE-DB human TR gene sequences. The TCRdist pipeline was used in a later analysis to assign CDR3 sequences and most-parsimonious VDJ recombination scenarios. In a later analysis, each TCR beta chain was defined by its CDR3 amino acid sequence together with its V-gene family, and reads without a unique V-gene family were excluded. As a way to deal with suspected cross-contamination and a sequencing artifact, a later analysis dropped over 550 nucleotide sequences that were highly shared and had low generation probability. For each public chain, a later analysis derived a clonal expansion index from normalized ranks of inferred template counts within each repertoire. In a later analysis, generation probabilities were computed with a VDJ recombination model fitted to out-of-frame rearrangements, and the resulting probabilities were checked against IGoR. Hypergeometric tests were used in a later analysis to score TCR-TCR, TCR-HLA and TCR-CMV co-occurrence, with a repertoire-size bias correction applied to the TCR pairs. A later analysis estimated false discovery rates by permuting HLA or CMV assignments 20 times. In a later analysis, co-occurring TCRs were grouped with DBSCAN, and TCRdist sequence similarity was added when clustering was performed within HLA-allele-positive subsets. Repertoires with fewer than 30,000 or more than 120,000 public chains were left out of co-occurrence clustering, as were several repertoires with anomalous nucleotide sharing. TCRdb provides this immuneACCESS table in a form limited to in-frame rearrangements. Some clones are lacking; in checked studies, under half of them reflect an unresolved V gene, and why the rest are absent is not known. V and J calls and clone size follow that table, whereas D and trimming were derived from the DNA. A total of some 190,000 clones appear in this sample, about 87% of them only once. Roughly 1.3% of the sample comes from the top ten.

The clonotype originates from a man younger than 45 in good health and CMV-seronegative. The sequence links TRBV15 to TRBJ1-3; the D gene lacks a confident call. The sequenced sample consisted of PBMCs. In nucleotide form, the sequence is TGTGCCACCAGCAGAGGAGCCTCTGGAAACACCATATATTTT. Translated, it gives CATSRGASGNTIYF. Joined to the reference TRBV15 and TRBJ1-3 proteins, this CDR3 gives the full variable domain: DAMVIQNPRYQVTQFGKPVTLSCSQTLNHNVMYWYQQKSSQAPKLLFHYYDKDFNNEADTPDNFQSRRPNTSFCFLDIRSPGLGDTAMYLCATSRGASGNTIYFGEGSWLTVV.